The T cell receptor beta chain described here comes from a study of radiotherapy plus CTLA-4 blockade in lung cancer. The wider study: Disease control was achieved by over 25% of patients, and objective responses by about 19%.

Study-wide results and limits: TCR clones from tumors expanded in blood after radiotherapy plus ipilimumab. Interferon-beta, together with early blood T cell clone dynamics, reportedly best predicted response.

TCRdb keeps only in-frame clones here, not all; method: immunoSEQ multiplex PCR. This table has around 40,000 clones, approximately 86% appearing once. Lung cancer patients with chemo-refractory metastatic non-small-cell disease were given focal radiation plus CTLA-4 blockade with ipilimumab. The CDR3 contains 17 residues. Trimming took 1 base from V and 4 from J; bases not matched to a gene: 5. CDR1 is MDHEN, CDR2 SYDVKM, per germline. Of note for this clone: Its antigen remains unknown.

This sequence was found in a human donor with non-small cell lung cancer whose response to radiotherapy plus ipilimumab could not be evaluated. V is TRBV28 and J is TRBJ2-1; TRBD2 aligns across 12 bases. Source: peripheral blood, taken from a patient treated with radiotherapy plus ipilimumab. CDR3 in amino acids: CASSLSSGRAQYNEQFF. CDR3 in DNA: TGTGCCAGCAGTTTATCTAGCGGGAGGGCCCAATACAATGAGCAGTTCTTC.